This record concerns one TCR beta chain sequence. Method: immunoSEQ multiplex PCR; TCRdb's copy keeps in-frame clones and lacks some. Of 35,000 to 40,000 clones listed, about 80% were seen once; the top ten hold around 38%. The record originates from a study of blood T cell repertoires in COVID-19. The sequencing sample was made of peripheral blood. This receptor was taken from a man older than 75 with active or convalescent COVID-19.

CDR3 nucleotide sequence: TGTGCCAGCAGCCCCCGGGACAGGACTTACGAGCAGTACTTC. Amino acid sequence: CASSPRDRTYEQYF. The V gene is TRBV3-1 (or the pseudogene TRBV3-2), the J gene TRBJ2-7; 8 positions agree with TRBD1. Germline CDR1 LGHDT, CDR2 YNNKEL (reference sequence). J was trimmed by 4 bases and V by 4 bases; bases with no gene match: 6. The CDR3 is made up of 14 amino acids.